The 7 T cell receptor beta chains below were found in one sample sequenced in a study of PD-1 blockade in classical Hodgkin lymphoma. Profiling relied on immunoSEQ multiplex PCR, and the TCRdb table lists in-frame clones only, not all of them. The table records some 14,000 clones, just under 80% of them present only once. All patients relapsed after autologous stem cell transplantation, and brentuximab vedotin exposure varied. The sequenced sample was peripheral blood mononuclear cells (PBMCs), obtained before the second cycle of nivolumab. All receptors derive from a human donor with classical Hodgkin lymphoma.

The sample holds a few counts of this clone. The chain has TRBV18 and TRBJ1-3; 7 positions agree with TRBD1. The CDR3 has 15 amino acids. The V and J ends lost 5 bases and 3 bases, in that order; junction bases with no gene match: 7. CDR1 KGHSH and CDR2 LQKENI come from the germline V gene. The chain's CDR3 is CASSSDRVGGNTIYF. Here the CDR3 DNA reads TGTGCCAGCTCATCCGACAGGGTTGGTGGAAACACCATATATTTT.

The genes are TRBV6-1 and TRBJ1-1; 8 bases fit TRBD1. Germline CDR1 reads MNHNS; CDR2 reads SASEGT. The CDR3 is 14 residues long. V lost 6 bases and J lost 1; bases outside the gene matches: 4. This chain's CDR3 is CASRTGAPNTEAFF. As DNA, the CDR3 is TGTGCCAGCAGGACAGGGGCCCCGAACACTGAAGCTTTCTTT.

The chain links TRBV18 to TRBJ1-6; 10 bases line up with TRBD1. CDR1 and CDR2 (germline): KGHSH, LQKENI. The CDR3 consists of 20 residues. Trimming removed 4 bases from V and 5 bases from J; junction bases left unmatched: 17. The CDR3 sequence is CASSHTPGQGNIVNNSPLHF. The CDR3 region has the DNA TGTGCCAGCTCACACACACCGGGACAGGGGAATATAGTAAATAATTCACCCCTCCACTTT.

The CDR3 sequence: CASSVNSGTAGNTQYF. The DNA for the CDR3 is TGTGCCAGCAGCGTTAATAGCGGGACGGCGGGGAATACGCAGTATTTT. The rearrangement links TRBV9 to TRBJ2-3; 8 bases map to TRBD2. The V segment lost 2 bases and the J segment 7 bases; nucleotides outside the gene matches: 12. Germline CDR1 and CDR2: SGDLS and YYNGEE. The CDR3 sequence is 16 residues long.

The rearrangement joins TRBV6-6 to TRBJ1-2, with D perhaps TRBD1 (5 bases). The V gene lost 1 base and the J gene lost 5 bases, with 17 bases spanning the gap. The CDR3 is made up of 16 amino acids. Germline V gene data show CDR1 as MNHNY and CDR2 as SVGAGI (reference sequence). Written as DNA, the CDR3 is TGTGCCAGCAGTTACTACGGGGCCTCCGGGGGGTATGGCTACACCTTC. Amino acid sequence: CASSYYGASGGYGYTF.

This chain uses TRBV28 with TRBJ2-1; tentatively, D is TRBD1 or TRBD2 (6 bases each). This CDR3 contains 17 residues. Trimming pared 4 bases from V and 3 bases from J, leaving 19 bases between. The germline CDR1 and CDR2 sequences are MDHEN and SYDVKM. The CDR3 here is CASSSPGASFLYNEQFF. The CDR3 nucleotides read TGTGCCAGCAGTTCCCCGGGGGCCAGTTTCCTCTACAATGAGCAGTTCTTC.

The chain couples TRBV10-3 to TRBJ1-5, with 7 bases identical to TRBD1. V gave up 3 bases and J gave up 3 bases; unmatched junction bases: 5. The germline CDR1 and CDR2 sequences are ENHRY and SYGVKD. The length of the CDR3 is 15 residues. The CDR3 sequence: CAISEYGQVNQPQHF. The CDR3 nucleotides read TGTGCCATCAGTGAATATGGACAGGTCAATCAGCCCCAGCATTTT.